The TCR beta chain under discussion was sequenced for a study of blood T cell repertoires in COVID-19. Cohort placement rested on clinical history that participants reported themselves. Donors in Cohort 3 counted as recovered after two negative PCRs, clearance, or symptom resolution. CDR3 length: 14 residues. CDR1 is SGHNT, CDR2 YYREEE, per germline (reference sequence). V lost 5 bases, J lost 4 bases, and 16 bases lay in between. Measured with immunoSEQ multiplex PCR; TCRdb has only the in-frame clones, and not every one. The table has just over 300,000 clones, around 84% seen once; the top ten hold 4% to 5%.

The chain employs TRBV5-4 and TRBJ2-7; D is unresolved. The sample comprised PBMCs or T cells enriched from blood (not recorded which). The source of this sequence is a young man who had recovered from COVID-19. CDR3 loop: CASRDGANIYEQYF. CDR3 coding DNA: TGTGCCAGCAGGGATGGAGCAAACATTTACGAGCAGTACTTC.